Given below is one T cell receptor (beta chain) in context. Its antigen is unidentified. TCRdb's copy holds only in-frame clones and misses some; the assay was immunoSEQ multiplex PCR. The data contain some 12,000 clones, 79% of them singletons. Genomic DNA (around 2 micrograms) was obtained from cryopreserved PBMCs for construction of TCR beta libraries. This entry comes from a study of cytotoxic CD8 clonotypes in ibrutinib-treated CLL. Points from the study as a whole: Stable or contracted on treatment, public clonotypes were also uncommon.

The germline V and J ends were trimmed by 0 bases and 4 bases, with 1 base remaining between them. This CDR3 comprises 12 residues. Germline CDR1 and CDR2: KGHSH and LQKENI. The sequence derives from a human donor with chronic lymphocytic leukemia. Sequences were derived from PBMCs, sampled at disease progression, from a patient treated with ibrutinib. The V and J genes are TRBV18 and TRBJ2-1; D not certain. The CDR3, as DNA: TGTGCCAGCTCACCACCGTACAATGAGCAGTTCTTC. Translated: CASSPPYNEQFF.